The sample holds one count of the clone carrying this T cell receptor (beta chain). The CDR3 sequence is 17 residues long. Germline lookup yields CDR1 SGHNT and CDR2 YYREEE (reference sequence). With 0 bases removed from V and 1 base from J, the gap between germline ends came to 17 bases. Enrolled during active infection, Seattle patients were then followed longitudinally. The source of the sample is a study of blood T cell repertoires in COVID-19. Looking at the study overall: COVID-19 samples collected from the United States, Italy and Spain covered acute and convalescent phases.

The data were produced by immunoSEQ multiplex PCR, yet TCRdb's version contains in-frame clones alone and is incomplete. Here the sample spans roughly 380,000 clones, around 91% being singletons. What was sequenced was peripheral blood. The receptor was derived from a woman in her 40s with COVID-19, enrolled during active disease. The chain recombines TRBV5-4 with TRBJ2-7; tentatively, D is TRBD2 (6 bases). The CDR3 nucleotides are TGTGCCAGCAGCTTGGGGTTAGGGACTCCAAATTCCTACGAGCAGTACTTC. This encodes CASSLGLGTPNSYEQYF.